These 8 T cell receptor beta chains share one sample of origin, sequenced in a study of post-analysis software for immune sequencing data (dated by TCRdb to between 2014 and 2017). What the research found in general, with its limitations: Patients showed significantly higher frequencies than controls for a handful of TRBV segments, among them TRBV5-6, TRBV5-1 and TRBV20-1.

Antigens of these TCRs are unknown. Library preparation used PCR. The data were produced on an Illumina HiSeq 2500. Unique molecular identifiers were incorporated into TCR beta cDNA libraries to reduce PCR and sequencing biases. The raw public data were reprocessed by TCRdb itself: fastp quality trimming at Q25, MiXCR clonotype calling, in-frame beta chains only. Entries are consolidated by CDR3 protein sequence, retaining the most common genes and DNA. The sample table shows under 650,000 distinct CDR3 sequences, and roughly two fifths are seen once. About 1.5% of the sample lies in the top ten. The sample consisted of blood. These receptors were collected from a girl aged 5-17 years with multiple sclerosis.

The V gene is TRBV12-3 or TRBV12-4, the J gene TRBJ2-7, with D perhaps TRBD1 (5 bases). Trimming took 2 bases from V and 3 from J, leaving 8 bases between them. This CDR3 spans 13 amino acids. For the CDR3, the DNA is TGTGCCAGCAGTTTATTACAGGACTACGAGCAGTACTTC. It encodes CASSLLQDYEQYF.

This clonotype was observed a few times. The V and J genes are TRBV6-5 and TRBJ2-7; no firm D call. The germline CDR1 and CDR2 sequences are MNHEY and SVGAGI. The V end was cut by 6 bases, the J end by 1 base, with 13 bases between. The CDR3 covers 14 residues. DNA of the CDR3: TGTGCCAGCAGCCTCCCTAGGGTGTCCTACGAGCAGTACTTC. Its translation is CASSLPRVSYEQYF.

This clonotype was counted a few times. This sequence joins TRBV12-3 or TRBV12-4 and TRBJ1-2; TRBD1 agrees at 7 bases. Unmatched junction bases numbered 2, after V lost 6 bases and J lost 4 bases. The CDR3 is 12 residues long. The CDR3: CASRGDSYGYTF. CDR3 nucleotide sequence: TGTGCCAGCAGGGGGGACAGCTATGGCTACACCTTC.

The J gene is TRBJ2-1, the V gene TRBV5-1; 12 bases line up with TRBD2. Germline V gives CDR1 SGHRS, CDR2 YFSETQ. V lost 5 bases, J lost 4 bases, and 10 bases stayed unmatched. CDR3 length: 17 amino acids. The CDR3 is CASSPTLAGGPYNEQFF. The CDR3 DNA follows: TGCGCCAGCAGTCCAACCCTAGCGGGAGGGCCGTACAATGAGCAGTTCTTC.

This clonotype is a singleton in its sample. The V gene is TRBV27, the J gene TRBJ2-5; 13 bases map to TRBD2. V dropped 4 bases and J dropped 11; count of bases not matched to a gene: 10. Germline V gene sequence: CDR1 MNHEY, CDR2 SMNVEV (reference sequence). The CDR3 loop spans 15 amino acids. The CDR3 protein is CASSWGTSGVEEQYF. In DNA form, the CDR3 reads TGTGCCAGCAGTTGGGGGACTAGCGGGGTGGAGGAGCAGTACTTC.

V gene TRBV25-1 combines with J gene TRBJ2-7; 13 nucleotides match TRBD2. The DNA end favors TRBJ2-4, so the J call may be wrong. The CDR3 is made up of 14 amino acids. Germline CDR1 is MGHDK and CDR2 is SYGVNS. The CDR3 region is CASSRLAGGDIQYF. The CDR3 nucleotides read TGTGCCAGCAGTAGACTAGCGGGAGGCGACATTCAGTACTTC.

This clonotype has a handful of counts. The CDR3 here is CASSLGYRVAYEQYF. The CDR3 region has the DNA TGCGCCAGCAGCTTGGGCTACAGGGTTGCCTACGAGCAGTACTTC. V is TRBV5-1 and J is TRBJ2-7, with D maybe TRBD1 (6 bases). The CDR3 totals 15 residues. Germline assignment: CDR1 SGHRS and CDR2 YFSETQ. V was trimmed by 0 bases and J by 2 bases, leaving 12 bases between them.

The rearrangement uses TRBV12-3 or TRBV12-4 and TRBJ2-1; D may match TRBD1 or TRBD2 (5 bases each). The CDR3 spans 16 residues. Between the trimmed V and J ends, which lost 9 bases and 7 bases, there was a span of 25 bases. The CDR3 protein is CASTLGEGLGVNEQFF. The CDR3 nucleotides are TGTGCCAGTACCCTAGGTGAGGGGTTGGGAGTGAATGAGCAGTTCTTC.